This T cell receptor (beta chain) was captured in a study of shared clonotypes between healthy human individuals. CD45RO-negative, CCR7-positively selected cells formed the naive CD8 fraction, excluding terminally differentiated effector memory CD45RA+ cells. Deep-level settings were used for running the assay. Each sorted subset replicate got 200 ng genomic DNA, about 33,000 genomes. Clones were read by immunoSEQ multiplex PCR, and TCRdb kept only the in-frame ones, dropping some. The data show some 800,000 clones, 92% seen once. This TCR was sampled from a young man in good health. Sequencing was done on a sample of naive CD8+ T cells sorted from blood.

CDR3: CASSGESSGANVLTF. CDR3 coding DNA: TGTGCCAGCAGCGGGGAAAGCTCAGGGGCCAACGTCCTGACTTTC. The chain employs TRBV5-4 and TRBJ2-6; no firm D call. The germline V gene has CDR1 SGHNT and CDR2 YYREEE (reference sequence). V was clipped by 4 bases and J by 4 bases, with 12 bases between them. The CDR3 is 15 residues long.